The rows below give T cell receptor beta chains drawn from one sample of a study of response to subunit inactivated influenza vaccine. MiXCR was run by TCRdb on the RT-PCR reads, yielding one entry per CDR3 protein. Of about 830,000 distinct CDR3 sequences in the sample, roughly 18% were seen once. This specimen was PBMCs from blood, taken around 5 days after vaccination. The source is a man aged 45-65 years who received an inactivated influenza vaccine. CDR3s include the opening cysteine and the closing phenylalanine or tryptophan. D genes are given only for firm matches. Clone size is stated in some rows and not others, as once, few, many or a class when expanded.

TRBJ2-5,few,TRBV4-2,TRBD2,CASSQDEREGETQYF,TGTGCCAGCAGCCAAGATGAGCGGGAGGGGGAGACCCAGTACTTC
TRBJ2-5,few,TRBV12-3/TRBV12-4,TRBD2,CASSLVGEGETQYF,TGTGCCAGCAGTTTAGTTGGGGAGGGCGAGACCCAGTACTTC
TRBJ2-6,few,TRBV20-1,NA,CSARDIRLGGANVLTF,TGCAGTGCTAGAGATATCAGGCTAGGCGGGGCCAACGTCCTGACTTTC
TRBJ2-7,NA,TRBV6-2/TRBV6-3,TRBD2,CASSRLAGEARAEQYF,TGTGCCAGCAGCCGCTTAGCGGGAGAAGCCAGGGCCGAGCAGTACTTC
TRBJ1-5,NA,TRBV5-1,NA,CASSPGQPNQPQHF,TGTGCCAGCAGCCCAGGACAGCCTAATCAGCCCCAGCATTTT
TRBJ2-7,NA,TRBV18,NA,CASAGSSYEQYF,TGTGCCAGCGCGGGGAGCTCCTACGAGCAGTACTTC
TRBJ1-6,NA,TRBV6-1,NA,CASSWSRDSPLHF,TGTGCCAGCAGCTGGTCACGGGATTCACCCCTCCACTTT
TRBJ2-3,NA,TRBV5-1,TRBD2,CASGTSGSRTDTQYF,TGCGCCAGCGGAACTAGCGGGAGCCGCACAGATACGCAGTATTTT
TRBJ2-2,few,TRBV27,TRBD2,CASSFSSGRVTGELFF,TGTGCCAGCAGTTTTTCTAGCGGGAGAGTCACCGGGGAGCTGTTTTTT
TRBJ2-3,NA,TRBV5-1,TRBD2,CASSPRTGGNTQYF,TGCGCCAGCAGCCCTAGGACCGGGGGGAACACGCAGTATTTT
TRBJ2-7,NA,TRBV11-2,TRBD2,CASSSIAGGPSYEQYF,TGTGCCAGCAGCTCCATAGCGGGGGGGCCTTCCTACGAGCAGTACTTC
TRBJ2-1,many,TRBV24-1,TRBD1,CATSDSWQGAFNEQFF,TGTGCCACCAGTGATTCATGGCAGGGGGCATTCAATGAGCAGTTCTTC
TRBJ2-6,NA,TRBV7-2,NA,CASSLGVGGGANVLTF,TGTGCCAGCAGCTTAGGCGTGGGGGGTGGGGCCAACGTCCTGACTTTC
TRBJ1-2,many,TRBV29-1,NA,CSVESLLDNYGYTF,TGCAGCGTTGAATCACTTCTCGATAACTATGGCTACACCTTC
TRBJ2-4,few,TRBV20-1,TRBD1,CSARGQGPKNIQYF,TGCAGTGCTAGGGGACAGGGACCCAAAAACATTCAGTACTTC
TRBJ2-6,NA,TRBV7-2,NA,CASQSGSSGANVLTF,TGTGCCAGCCAATCTGGGAGCAGCGGGGCCAACGTCCTGACTTTC
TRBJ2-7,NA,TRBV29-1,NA,CSVESRHYEQYF,TGCAGCGTTGAATCTAGGCATTACGAGCAGTACTTC
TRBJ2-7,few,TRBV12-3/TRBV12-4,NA,CASSLGGVVYEQYF,TGTGCCAGCAGTTTAGGGGGGGTAGTCTACGAGCAGTACTTC
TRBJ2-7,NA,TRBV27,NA,CASSLFGTDSYEQYF,TGTGCCAGCAGTTTATTCGGGACGGACTCCTACGAGCAGTACTTC
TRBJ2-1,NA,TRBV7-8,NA,CASSPRPENEQFF,TGTGCCAGCAGCCCCCGACCAGAAAATGAGCAGTTCTTC
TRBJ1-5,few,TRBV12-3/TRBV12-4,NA,CASSSSPHSTNQPQHF,TGTGCCAGCAGTTCCTCCCCACATTCGACCAATCAGCCCCAGCATTTT
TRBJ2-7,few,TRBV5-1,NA,CASSLGRTGFSYEQYF,TGCGCCAGCAGCTTAGGACGTACGGGGTTTTCTTACGAGCAGTACTTC
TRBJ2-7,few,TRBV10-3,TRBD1,CAIRRDSSYEQYF,TGTGCCATCAGAAGGGACAGCTCCTACGAGCAGTACTTC
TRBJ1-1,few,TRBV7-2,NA,CASSPQGNANTEAFF,TGTGCCAGCAGCCCGCAGGGAAACGCTAACACTGAAGCTTTCTTT
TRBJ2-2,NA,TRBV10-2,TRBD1,CASSGDRGTGELFF,TGCGCCAGCAGTGGGGACAGGGGTACCGGGGAGCTGTTTTTT
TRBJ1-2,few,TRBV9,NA,CASSVAGQNVPLYGYTF,TGTGCCAGCAGCGTAGCTGGACAGAACGTACCCCTCTATGGCTACACCTTC
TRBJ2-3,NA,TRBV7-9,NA,CASSLTAASQDTQYF,TGTGCCAGCAGCTTAACCGCGGCTAGTCAAGATACGCAGTATTTT
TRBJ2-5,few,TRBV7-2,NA,CASSLALGVGETQYF,TGTGCCAGCAGCTTAGCGCTTGGGGTAGGGGAGACCCAGTACTTC
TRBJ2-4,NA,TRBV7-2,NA,CASSLAGTLTNIQYF,TGTGCCAGCAGCTTAGCGGGGACCCTAACAAACATTCAGTACTTC
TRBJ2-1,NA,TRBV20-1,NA,CSARGLSSSYNEQFF,TGCAGTGCTAGAGGACTGTCCAGCTCCTACAATGAGCAGTTCTTC
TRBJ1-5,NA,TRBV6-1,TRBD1,CASSQLGQEFYSNQPQHF,TGTGCCAGCAGCCAACTGGGACAGGAGTTTTATAGCAATCAGCCCCAGCATTTT
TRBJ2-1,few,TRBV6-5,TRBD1,CASSHRDRGGQFF,TGTGCCAGCAGTCACCGGGACAGGGGGGGGCAGTTCTTC
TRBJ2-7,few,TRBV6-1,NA,CASTLDGGALAYEQYF,TGTGCCAGCACCCTCGACGGTGGGGCACTCGCCTACGAGCAGTACTTC
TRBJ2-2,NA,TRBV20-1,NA,CSARDLGDVELFF,TGCAGTGCTAGAGATCTCGGTGACGTCGAGCTGTTTTTT
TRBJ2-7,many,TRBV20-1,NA,CSAPSPYEQYF,TGCAGTGCTCCTTCCCCGTACGAGCAGTACTTC
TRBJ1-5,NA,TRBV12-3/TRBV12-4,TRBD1,CASSQGQGRWQPQHF,TGTGCCAGCAGTCAGGGACAGGGAAGGTGGCAGCCCCAGCATTTT
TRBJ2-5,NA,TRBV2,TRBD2,CASRAGEFQETQYF,TGTGCCAGCAGAGCGGGAGAGTTCCAAGAGACCCAGTACTTC
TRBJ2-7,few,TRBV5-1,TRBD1,CASSLSYTGTGGYEQYF,TGCGCCAGCAGCCTTTCCTACACCGGGACAGGGGGCTACGAGCAGTACTTC
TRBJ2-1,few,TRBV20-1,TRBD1,CSAKQGRAENEQFF,TGCAGTGCCAAACAGGGGCGTGCTGAGAATGAGCAGTTCTTC
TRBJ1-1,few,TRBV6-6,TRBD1,CASQGAGGTEAFF,TGTGCCAGCCAGGGGGCGGGGGGCACTGAAGCTTTCTTT
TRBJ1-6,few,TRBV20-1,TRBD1,CSASRGQDSLRRLHF,TGCAGTGCTAGCCGTGGACAGGACTCGCTCAGGAGGCTCCACTTT
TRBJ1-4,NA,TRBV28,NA,CASSLVLGTTTEKLFF,TGTGCCAGCAGTCTAGTTTTAGGGACTACGACTGAAAAACTGTTTTTT
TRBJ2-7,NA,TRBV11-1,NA,CASSLNRASSEQYF,TGTGCCAGCAGCTTAAACAGGGCGTCTTCCGAGCAGTACTTC
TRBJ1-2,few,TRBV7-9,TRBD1,CASSSLQGIYGYTF,TGTGCCAGCAGCTCCCTACAGGGGATCTATGGCTACACCTTC
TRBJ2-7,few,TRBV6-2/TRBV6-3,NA,CASSGDLFTRLPYEQYF,TGTGCCAGCAGTGGAGACTTATTTACTAGGCTCCCCTACGAGCAGTACTTC
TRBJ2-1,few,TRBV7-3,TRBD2,CASSSSGGPDEQFF,TGTGCCAGCAGCAGTTCGGGAGGGCCCGATGAGCAGTTCTTC
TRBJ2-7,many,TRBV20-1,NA,CSARGGQIYEQYF,TGCAGTGCTAGAGGAGGACAGATTTACGAGCAGTACTTC
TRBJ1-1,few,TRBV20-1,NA,CSASSGRRVGEAFF,TGCAGTGCTAGCTCGGGAAGGAGGGTTGGTGAAGCTTTCTTT
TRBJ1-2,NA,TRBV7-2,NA,CASSPVAAYGYTF,TGTGCCAGCAGCCCCGTGGCAGCCTATGGCTACACCTTC
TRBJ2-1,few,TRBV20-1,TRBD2,CSARVTSGSPKFF,TGCAGTGCTCGTGTGACTAGCGGGTCCCCCAAGTTCTTC
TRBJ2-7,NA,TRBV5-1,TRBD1,CASSLRDSDYEQYF,TGCGCCAGCAGCCTTAGGGACAGTGACTACGAGCAGTACTTC
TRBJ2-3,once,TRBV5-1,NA,CASRAGSTDTQYF,TGCGCCAGCAGGGCCGGGAGCACAGATACGCAGTATTTT
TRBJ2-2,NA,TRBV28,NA,CASSTGTRLFF,TGTGCCAGCAGTACCGGGACCCGGCTGTTTTTT
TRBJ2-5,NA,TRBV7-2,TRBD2,CASSLAGRVGTQYF,TGTGCCAGCAGCTTGGCAGGGAGGGTGGGGACCCAGTACTTC
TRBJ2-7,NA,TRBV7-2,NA,CASSLAGTVGYEQYF,TGTGCCAGCAGCCTAGCCGGGACCGTTGGTTACGAGCAGTACTTC